The 16 T cell receptor beta chains listed next were all sequenced from one sample in a study of neoadjuvant nivolumab and ipilimumab in lung cancer (dated by TCRdb to 2020 to 2021). The method behind the library was the immunoSEQ multiplex PCR assay. TCRdb retrieved this table from immuneACCESS and kept in-frame rearrangements only. Not all clones are present; in checked studies, unresolved V genes account for under half, and no reason is known for the remainder. The sample contains about 28,000 clones, 83% of them found a single time. Over 4.5% of the sample is in the top ten clones. The sample's time point label, in plain terms: at surgical resection after neoadjuvant nivolumab +/- ipilimumab. The sequenced sample was tumor tissue, obtained after neoadjuvant nivolumab, alone or with ipilimumab, at or shortly before surgery. The receptors here all came from an adult with non-small cell lung cancer.

This chain connects TRBV7-2 to TRBJ2-2; 13 bases fit TRBD2. CDR1 SGHTA and CDR2 FQGNSA come from the germline V gene. The V gene end was trimmed by 5 bases and the J gene end by 6 bases; junction bases not matched to a gene: 0. The CDR3 extends over 14 amino acids. CDR3 loop: CASSGLAGAGELFF. The CDR3 bases are TGTGCCAGCAGCGGACTAGCGGGGGCCGGGGAGCTGTTTTTT.

The J gene is TRBJ2-5, the V gene TRBV25-1; perhaps TRBD2 as D (5 bases). Germline CDR1 is MGHDK and CDR2 is SYGVNS. The CDR3 has 13 amino acids. V gave up 1 base and J gave up 7 bases, with 10 bases separating them. The CDR3: CASSESGLGTQYF. The CDR3 bases are TGTGCCAGCAGTGAATCGGGGTTGGGGACCCAGTACTTC.

This chain uses TRBV6-6 with TRBJ2-6; no reliable D call. CDR3 length equals 14 residues. Germline V gene lookup returns CDR1 MNHNY and CDR2 SVGAGI (reference sequence). Trimming cost V 7 bases and J 4 bases, with 11 bases left between them. CDR3 coding DNA: TGTGCCAGCAACCCTACTTACGGGGCCAACGTCCTGACTTTC. Protein product: CASNPTYGANVLTF.

The chain couples TRBV5-1 to TRBJ2-5; D is undetermined. CDR3 size: 14 residues. From germline, CDR1 is SGHRS and CDR2 YFSETQ. V lost 1 base, J lost 4 bases, and 11 bases lay in between. The CDR3 loop reads CASSLNSAVETQYF. The CDR3 DNA reads TGCGCCAGCAGCTTGAATTCGGCGGTAGAGACCCAGTACTTC.

The gene calls are TRBV18 and TRBJ1-1, with a weak D call TRBD1 (5 bases). The CDR3 is made up of 13 amino acids. CDR1 is KGHSH, CDR2 LQKENI, per germline. The ends were cut back, 3 bases at V and 5 bases at J, with 10 bases in the middle. CDR3 region: CASSPLGGTEAFF. The DNA of the CDR3 is TGTGCCAGCTCACCCCTCGGGGGTACTGAAGCTTTCTTT.

In this sample, this clone turned up once. This chain joins TRBV11-1 and TRBJ2-2; D unresolved. CDR1 is SGHAT, CDR2 FQDESV, per germline (reference sequence). Deletions cut 0 bases from V and 8 bases from J, with 7 bases between. CDR3 length equals 13 residues. CDR3 loop: CASSLASEGELFF. The CDR3 nucleotides are TGTGCCAGCAGCTTAGCGTCGGAGGGGGAGCTGTTTTTT.

The chain links TRBV15 to TRBJ2-3; TRBD2 matches 7 bases. The CDR3 totals 16 residues. V gave up 3 bases and J gave up 0 bases; unmatched junction bases: 6. Germline assignment: CDR1 LNHNV and CDR2 YYDKDF (reference sequence). The CDR3 DNA is TGTGCCACCAGCAGGTCGGGGGGAGGGAGCACAGATACGCAGTATTTT. It specifies CATSRSGGGSTDTQYF.

J is TRBJ1-2 and V is TRBV7-2; D possibly corresponds to TRBD1 (6 bases). In germline, CDR1 is SGHTA, CDR2 FQGNSA. The V gene lost 1 base and the J gene lost 5 bases, with 14 bases spanning the gap. This CDR3 is built from 15 residues. The CDR3 nucleotides read TGTGCCAGCAGCTTAGGGGCGGGGGCGAAGTATGGCTACACCTTC. Its translation: CASSLGAGAKYGYTF.

The V and J genes are TRBV5-1 and TRBJ1-6; tentative D call: TRBD1 (5 bases). CDR3 length: 13 residues. Per the germline V gene, CDR1 is SGHRS and CDR2 is YFSETQ. V lost 5 bases and J lost 8, with 11 bases in between. The CDR3 DNA is TGCGCCAGCAGGCAGGGAGGGGATTCACCCCTCCACTTT. It yields the protein CASRQGGDSPLHF.

CDR3: CASSLDGALGDGYTF. As DNA, the CDR3 is TGTGCCAGCAGCTTGGACGGCGCCCTAGGGGATGGCTACACCTTC. The chain uses TRBV5-4 and TRBJ1-2; TRBD1 might be the D (5 bases). V lost 0 bases and J lost 6, with 15 bases in between. The CDR3 loop spans 15 amino acids. Germline V lookup: CDR1 SGHNT, CDR2 YYREEE (reference sequence).

This chain connects TRBV7-2 to TRBJ1-4; weak D call: TRBD1 (6 bases). Germline V CDR1 and CDR2: SGHTA, FQGNSA. The V and J ends lost 6 bases and 5 bases respectively, with 13 bases between them. The CDR3 has 14 residues. Written as DNA, the CDR3 is TGTGCCAGCAGAGAGGACAGTTGGAATGAAAAACTGTTTTTT. Translating it yields CASREDSWNEKLFF. The full variable domain, rest sourced from reference TRBV7-2 and TRBJ1-4, is GAGVSQSPSNKVTEKGKDVELRCDPISGHTALYWYRQSLGQGLEFLIYFQGNSAPDKSGLPSDRFSAERTGGSVSTLTIQRTQQEDSAVYLCASREDSWNEKLFFGSGTQLSVL.

V is TRBV14 and J is TRBJ2-7; 8 nucleotides match TRBD2. The trim removed 1 base at V and 3 bases at J, leaving 5 bases unmatched. The length of the CDR3 is 15 residues. The germline V gene encodes CDR1 SGHDN and CDR2 FVKESK. In DNA form, the CDR3 reads TGTGCCAGCAGCCAAGCGCTAGCGGGTATCTACGAGCAGTACTTC. It encodes CASSQALAGIYEQYF.

The chain carries TRBV7-6 and TRBJ1-4; D gene unclear. The CDR3 spans 15 residues. The germline CDR1 and CDR2 sequences are SGHVS and FNYEAQ. Between the trimmed V and J ends, which lost 5 bases and 0 bases, there was a span of 10 bases. The CDR3 DNA follows: TGTGCCAGCAGCCTCCAGCCTGCAACTAATGAAAAACTGTTTTTT. Translation: CASSLQPATNEKLFF.

The rearrangement uses TRBV29-1 and TRBJ2-7; 14 positions agree with TRBD2. The CDR3 has 16 residues. After removal of 4 bases from V and 0 bases from J, the junction contained 5 bases not matched to a gene. Looked up from germline, CDR1 is SQVTM and CDR2 is ANQGSEA. CDR3 nucleotides: TGCAGCGTTGCGGGGACTAGCGGGAGTGGCTCCTACGAGCAGTACTTC. Translating it yields CSVAGTSGSGSYEQYF.

The table lists this clone with a count of one. V gene TRBV5-1 combines with J gene TRBJ1-3; D not resolved. Per the germline V gene, CDR1 is SGHRS and CDR2 is YFSETQ. The CDR3 covers 15 residues. Trimming removed 0 bases at V and 0 bases at J, with 7 bases between. The CDR3 region has the DNA TGCGCCAGCAGCTTGGTTGGAGACTCTGGAAACACCATATATTTT. Its translation is CASSLVGDSGNTIYF.

This clone appeared once. The chain joins TRBV28 to TRBJ2-5; D is undetermined. The CDR3 loop spans 13 amino acids. The V and J ends lost 3 bases and 3 bases respectively, with 8 bases between them. Germline assignment: CDR1 MDHEN and CDR2 SYDVKM. CDR3 DNA: TGTGCCAGCAGTTTTTACAGAGAAGAGACCCAGTACTTC. Amino acid sequence: CASSFYREETQYF. The complete variable domain, with remaining parts taken from reference TRBV28 and TRBJ2-5, reads DVKVTQSSRYLVKRTGEKVFLECVQDMDHENMFWYRQDPGLGLRLIYFSYDVKMKEKGDIPEGYSVSREKKERFSLILESASTNQTSMYLCASSFYREETQYFGPGTRLLVL.